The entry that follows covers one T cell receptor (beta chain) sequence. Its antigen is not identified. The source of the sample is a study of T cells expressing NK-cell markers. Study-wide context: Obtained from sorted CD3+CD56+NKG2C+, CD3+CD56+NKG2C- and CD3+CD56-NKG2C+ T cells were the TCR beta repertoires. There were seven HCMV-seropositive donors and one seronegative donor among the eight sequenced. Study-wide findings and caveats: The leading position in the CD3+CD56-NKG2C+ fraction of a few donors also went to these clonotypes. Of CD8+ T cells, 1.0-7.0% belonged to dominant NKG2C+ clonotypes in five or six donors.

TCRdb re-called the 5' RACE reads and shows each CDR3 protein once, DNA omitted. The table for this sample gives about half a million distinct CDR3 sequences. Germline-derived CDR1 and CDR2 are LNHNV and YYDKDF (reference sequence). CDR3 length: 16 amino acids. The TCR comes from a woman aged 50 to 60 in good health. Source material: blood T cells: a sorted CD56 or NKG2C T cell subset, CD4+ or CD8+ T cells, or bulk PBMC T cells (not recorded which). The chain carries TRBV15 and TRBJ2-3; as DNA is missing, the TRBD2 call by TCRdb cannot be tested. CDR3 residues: CATSREASGRPDTQYF.